Described below is a single T cell receptor beta chain sequence and its context. This receptor's antigen is unknown. Base qualities are not recorded, but no much larger clone differs from it by a single base. This sample was taken from a study of molecular identifiers for immune sequencing clone quantification (dated by TCRdb to 2016 to 2019). The study in broad terms: For a replicate experiment, the RNA from either 20,000 or 100,000 naive CD8 T cells was divided into five aliquots, and four of those aliquots went on to sequencing. CD8 T cells were used in a methods study to benchmark molecular-identifier clustering-based TCR repertoire sequencing (MIDCIRS) and TCR RNA copy counting.

Libraries of naive CD8 T cells were built from approximately 20,000 to 1,000,000 sorted cells, with 10%, 30% or 50% of the purified RNA used. Naive CD8 T cells were FACS-sorted as CD8+CD4-CCR7+CD45RA+ on a BD FACSAria II into RLT Plus buffer. Approximately eleven TCR copies' worth of Jurkat RNA were spiked into roughly 18,000-1,000,000 naive CD8 T cell samples to test detection sensitivity. CD8 T cells were enriched using RosetteSep CD8+ T Cell Enrichment Cocktail and Ficoll-Paque, and the enriched cells then underwent ACK red cell lysis. Library generation was performed with PCR. These reads were obtained on an Illumina HiSeq 4000. Preparation of bulk TCR libraries followed a previously described approach, with the TCR primers listed in Table S5. The Qiagen AllPrep DNA/RNA kit was used to purify total RNA. Before any analysis, reads coming from multiple sequencing runs of the same library were combined into one pool. Processing in the source paper ran as follows. Only reads with exact TCR constant sequence were kept, trimmed to 150 nt, and grouped by their 12-nt molecular barcodes. Reads inside each barcode group were sub-clustered using a 15% Levenshtein threshold, and a quality-weighted consensus sequence was constructed for each RNA molecule. Non-functional sequences were filtered out, along with any lower-count sequence sitting one edit away from another sequence. Based on a fit of two negative binomial distributions, barcode sub-clusters having less than 20% of the maximum read count were discarded. The public reads were quality trimmed at Q25 with fastp and then assembled into clones with MiXCR by TCRdb, keeping productive beta chains. For every CDR3 protein sequence, its rows merge into one entry that carries the most common genes and DNA. The V and J calls were not made by the authors but by TCRdb's processing. Present in this sample are 50,000 to 65,000 distinct CDR3 sequences, about 25% of which were seen just once. 1.5% to 2% of the sample lies in the top ten.

The investigation overall reported the following: Even against a background of around 950,000 naive CD8 T cells, spiked-in Jurkat TCR RNA amounting to a single cell's worth was reported to be detectable. Identical TCR molecules sharing a barcode could cause highly expanded clone sizes to be underestimated. In CMV-specific effector cells, clones with more than 20 RNA copies contained over 98% of molecules, whereas in naive cells such clones contained under 1% of molecules. Modeling estimated 3 to 3.5 recovered TCR RNA copies per cell, compared with approximately 10 by digital PCR, which implies about 30% capture efficiency. When barcode sub-clustering was omitted, TCR diversity was inflated by chimeric consensus sequences, with chimeras reaching as high as 47%. The naive libraries included spiked-in Jurkat TCR RNA (under eleven copies' worth), and this Jurkat TCR RNA is not part of the donor repertoire.

From its cysteine to its phenylalanine, the CDR3 spans 15 amino acids. The DNA shown is the 45-base CDR3, in frame from base 1. The germline V gene (reference sequence) provides CDR1 DFQATT and CDR2 SNEGSKA. V loses 5 bases of germline sequence and J loses 8 bases, and the interval between the two ends is 25 bases. The chain joins TRBV20-1 to TRBJ2-7; TRBD1 is a possible D gene, resting on 7 matching bases. Sample: naive CD8+ T cells from blood, with Jurkat cell RNA spiked in. This sample's cell subset or site label indicates: FACS-sorted CD8+CD4-CCR7+CD45RA+ naive T cells. This receptor was taken from a human donor in good health. Some libraries in this study had Jurkat cell RNA spiked in. The CDR3 is CSAQRGGQETGQQYF. The nucleotides are TGCAGTGCTCAACGGGGAGGACAGGAGACGGGCCAGCAGTACTTC.